This T cell receptor beta chain was observed in a study of T-cell reconstitution after alpha-beta-depleted transplantation in children. The library targeted TCRbeta and was prepared with unique molecular identifiers. MiXCR was run by TCRdb on the PCR reads, yielding one entry per CDR3 protein. This table holds hundreds of thousands of distinct CDR3 sequences, approximately 20% found once. The receptor was isolated from a human donor who donated a stem cell graft to a child with acute lymphoblastic leukemia. Sample: PBMCs from the stem cell graft donor, taken from the stem cell graft.

Here the CDR3 reads CASSYDEWGGGYGYTF. CDR3 in DNA: TGTGCCAGCAGTTACGATGAGTGGGGGGGCGGCTATGGCTACACCTTC. The rearrangement uses TRBV6-5 and TRBJ1-2; D possibly corresponds to TRBD1 (6 bases). The CDR3 spans 16 residues. Germline-derived CDR1 and CDR2 are MNHEY and SVGAGI. Trimming took off 2 bases at V and 4 bases at J, with 17 bases between the two ends.